This T cell receptor (beta chain) was retrieved from a study of Graves' ophthalmopathy and Graves' hyperthyroidism. Notes on the study in general: As the model predicted ophthalmopathy progression, it achieved a sensitivity of 70% to 71% and a specificity of about 72%. In blood, most expanded thyroid clonotypes above 0.001 frequency were also detected.

The CDR3 length is 16 residues. Unmatched junction bases numbered 15, after V lost 5 bases and J lost 2 bases. Germline-derived CDR1 and CDR2 are DFQATT and SNEGSKA (reference sequence). There are many counts of this clonotype. Its antigen is undetermined. Amplified TCR beta CDR3 regions were obtained using RNA transcripts as template. The workflow started with a first-round RT-PCR run with HTBI primers and then moved on to a second-round multiplex PCR. TCRdb called the multiplex PCR reads again in MiXCR, with one record for every CDR3 protein. The sample contains roughly 400,000 distinct CDR3 sequences, about 18% of which appear only once. Other autoimmune diseases, uncontrolled infections, pregnancy or lactation ruled patients out of participation. PBMCs were density-gradient isolated from approximately 10 ml fresh blood.

Sequenced: peripheral blood. This chain links TRBV20-1 with TRBJ2-7; 7 bases map to TRBD2. This TCR was recovered from a young woman with Graves' ophthalmopathy. CDR3 DNA: TGCAGTGCTCCCACTCCCGGGACGGGAGGAACCTACGAGCAGTACTTC. This gives the protein CSAPTPGTGGTYEQYF.